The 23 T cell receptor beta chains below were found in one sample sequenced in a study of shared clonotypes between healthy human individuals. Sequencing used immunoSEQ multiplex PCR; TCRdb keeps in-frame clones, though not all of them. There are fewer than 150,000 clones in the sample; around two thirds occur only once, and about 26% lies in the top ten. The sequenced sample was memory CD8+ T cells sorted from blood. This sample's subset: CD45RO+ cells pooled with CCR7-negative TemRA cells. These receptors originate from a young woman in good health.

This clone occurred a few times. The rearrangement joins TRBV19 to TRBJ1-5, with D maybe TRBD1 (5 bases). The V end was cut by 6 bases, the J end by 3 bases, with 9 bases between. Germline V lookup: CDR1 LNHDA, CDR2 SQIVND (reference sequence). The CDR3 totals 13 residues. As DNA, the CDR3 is TGTGCCAGTAGAATACAGGCCAATCAGCCCCAGCATTTT. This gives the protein CASRIQANQPQHF.

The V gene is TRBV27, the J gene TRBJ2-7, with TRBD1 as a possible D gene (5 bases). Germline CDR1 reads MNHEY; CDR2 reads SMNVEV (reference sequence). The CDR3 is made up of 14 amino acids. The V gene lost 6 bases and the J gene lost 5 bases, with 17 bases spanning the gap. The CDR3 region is CASSTLGLVNEQYF. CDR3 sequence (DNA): TGTGCCAGCAGCACACTGGGGCTGGTGAACGAGCAGTACTTC.

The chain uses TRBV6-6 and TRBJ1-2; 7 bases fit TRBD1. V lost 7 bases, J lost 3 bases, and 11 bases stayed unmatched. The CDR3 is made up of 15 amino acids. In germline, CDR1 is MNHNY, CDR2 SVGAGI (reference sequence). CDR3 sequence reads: CASKEAVTGYYGYTF. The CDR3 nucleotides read TGTGCCAGCAAGGAAGCGGTGACAGGGTACTATGGCTACACCTTC.

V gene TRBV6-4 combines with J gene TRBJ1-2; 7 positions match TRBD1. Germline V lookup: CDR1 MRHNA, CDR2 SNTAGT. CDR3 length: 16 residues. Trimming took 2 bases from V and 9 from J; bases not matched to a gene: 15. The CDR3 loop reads CASSDPGTEVVYCYTF. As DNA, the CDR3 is TGTGCCAGCAGTGACCCCGGGACAGAGGTCGTTTACTGCTACACCTTC.

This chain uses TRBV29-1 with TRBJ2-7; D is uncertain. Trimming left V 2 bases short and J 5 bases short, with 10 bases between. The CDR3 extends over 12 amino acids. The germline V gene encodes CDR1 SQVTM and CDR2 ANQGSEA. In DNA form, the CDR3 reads TGCAGCGTTGAATCTCTGGAGCACGAGCAGTACTTC. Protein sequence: CSVESLEHEQYF.

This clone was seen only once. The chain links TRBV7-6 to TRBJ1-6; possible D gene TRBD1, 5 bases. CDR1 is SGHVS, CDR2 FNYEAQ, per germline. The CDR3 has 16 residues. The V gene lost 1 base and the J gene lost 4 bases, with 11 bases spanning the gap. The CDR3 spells CASSLVTGGYNSPLHF. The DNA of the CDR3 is TGTGCCAGCAGCTTAGTCACCGGGGGATATAATTCACCCCTCCACTTT.

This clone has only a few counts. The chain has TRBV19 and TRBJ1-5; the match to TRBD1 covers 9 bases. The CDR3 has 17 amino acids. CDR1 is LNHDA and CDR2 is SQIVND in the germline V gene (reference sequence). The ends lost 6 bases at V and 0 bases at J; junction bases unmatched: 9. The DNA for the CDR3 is TGTGCCAGTAGAAGCGGGACAGGGTCTTATAGCAATCAGCCCCAGCATTTT. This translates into CASRSGTGSYSNQPQHF.

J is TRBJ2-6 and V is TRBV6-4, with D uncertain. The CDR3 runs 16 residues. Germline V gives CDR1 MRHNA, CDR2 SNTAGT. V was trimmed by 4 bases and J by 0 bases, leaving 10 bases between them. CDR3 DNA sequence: TGTGCCAGCAGTGTTGGACGCGCCTCTGGGGCCAACGTCCTGACTTTC. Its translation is CASSVGRASGANVLTF.

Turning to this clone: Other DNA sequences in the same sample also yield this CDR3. As DNA, the CDR3 is TGTGCCAGCAGTTTAACCGGGACAGCCTACGAGCAGTACTTC. It translates to CASSLTGTAYEQYF. This chain uses TRBV28 with TRBJ2-7; TRBD1 matches at 7 bases. Germline-derived CDR1 and CDR2 are MDHEN and SYDVKM. The CDR3 has 14 residues. Trimming took 2 bases from V and 2 from J; bases not matched to a gene: 3.

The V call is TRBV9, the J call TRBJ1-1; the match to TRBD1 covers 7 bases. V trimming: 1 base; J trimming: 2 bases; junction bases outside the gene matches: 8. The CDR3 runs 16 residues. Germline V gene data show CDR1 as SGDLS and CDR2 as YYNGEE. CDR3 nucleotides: TGTGCCAGCAGCGTATTGAAGGGGGCTTTTAACACTGAAGCTTTCTTT. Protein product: CASSVLKGAFNTEAFF.

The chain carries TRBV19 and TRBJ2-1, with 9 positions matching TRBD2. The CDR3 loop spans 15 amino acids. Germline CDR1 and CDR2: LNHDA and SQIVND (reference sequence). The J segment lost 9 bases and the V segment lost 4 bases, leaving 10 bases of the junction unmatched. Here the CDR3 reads CASSTSLAGMVEQFF. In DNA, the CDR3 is TGTGCCAGTAGTACCTCCCTAGCGGGGATGGTTGAGCAGTTCTTC. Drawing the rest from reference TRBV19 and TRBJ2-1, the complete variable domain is DGGITQSPKYLFRKEGQNVTLSCEQNLNHDAMYWYRQDPGQGLRLIYYSQIVNDFQKGDIAEGYSVSREKKESFPLTVTSAQKNPTAFYLCASSTSLAGMVEQFFGPGTRLTVL.

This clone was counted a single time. CDR3 sequence reads: CASSLMQSLNTEAFF. In nucleotides, the CDR3 is TGTGCCAGCAGTTTGATGCAGAGTTTGAACACTGAAGCTTTCTTT. The chain has TRBV27 and TRBJ1-1, with unresolved D. Germline V gene lookup returns CDR1 MNHEY and CDR2 SMNVEV (reference sequence). Trimming cost V 3 bases and J 0 bases, with 11 bases left between them. This CDR3 contains 15 residues.

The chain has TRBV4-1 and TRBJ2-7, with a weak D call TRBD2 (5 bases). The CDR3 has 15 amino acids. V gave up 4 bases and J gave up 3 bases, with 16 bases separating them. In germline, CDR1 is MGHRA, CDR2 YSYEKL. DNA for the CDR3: TGCGCCAGCAGCCCCCTAATCCCCGGACTCTACGAGCAGTACTTC. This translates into CASSPLIPGLYEQYF.

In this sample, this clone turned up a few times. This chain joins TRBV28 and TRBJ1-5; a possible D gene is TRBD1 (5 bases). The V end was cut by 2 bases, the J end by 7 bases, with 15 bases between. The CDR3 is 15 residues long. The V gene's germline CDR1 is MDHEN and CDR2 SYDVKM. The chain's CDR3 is CASSLGDGHRQPQHF. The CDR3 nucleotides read TGTGCCAGCAGTTTAGGGGACGGGCATCGGCAGCCCCAGCATTTT.

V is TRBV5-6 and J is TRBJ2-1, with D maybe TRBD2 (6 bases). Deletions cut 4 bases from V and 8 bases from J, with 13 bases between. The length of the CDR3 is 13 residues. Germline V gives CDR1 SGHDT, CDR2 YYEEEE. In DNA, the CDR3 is TGTGCCAGCAGCGCGGGGACCTATGATGAGCAGTTCTTC. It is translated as CASSAGTYDEQFF.

The CDR3 DNA sequence: TGTGCCAGCAGCTTAAGGGGGTCCGGAATGAACACTGAAGCTTTCTTT. Protein product: CASSLRGSGMNTEAFF. The chain is built from TRBV13 and TRBJ1-1, with a possible D match to TRBD1 (6 bases). From germline, CDR1 is PRHDT and CDR2 FYEKMQ (reference sequence). The V and J ends lost 2 bases and 0 bases respectively, with 13 bases between them. This CDR3 region has 16 residues.

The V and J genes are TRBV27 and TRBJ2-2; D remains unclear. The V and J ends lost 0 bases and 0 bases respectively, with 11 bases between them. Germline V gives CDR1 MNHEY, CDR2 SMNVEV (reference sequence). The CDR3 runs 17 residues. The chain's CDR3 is CASSLSAYPSNTGELFF. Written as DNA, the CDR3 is TGTGCCAGCAGTTTATCGGCCTACCCCTCGAACACCGGGGAGCTGTTTTTT.

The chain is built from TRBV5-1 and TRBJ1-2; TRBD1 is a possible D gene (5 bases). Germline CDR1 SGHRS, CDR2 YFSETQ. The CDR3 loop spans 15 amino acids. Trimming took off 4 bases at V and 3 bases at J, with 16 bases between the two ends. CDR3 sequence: CASSGGVSPDYGYTF. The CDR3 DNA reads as TGCGCCAGCAGCGGGGGAGTCAGCCCTGACTATGGCTACACCTTC.

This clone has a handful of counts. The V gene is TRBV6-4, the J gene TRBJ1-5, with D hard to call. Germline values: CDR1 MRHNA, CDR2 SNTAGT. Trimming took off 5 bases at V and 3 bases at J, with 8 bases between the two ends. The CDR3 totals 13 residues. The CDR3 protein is CASSPDANQPQHF. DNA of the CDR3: TGTGCCAGCAGTCCGGACGCCAATCAGCCCCAGCATTTT.

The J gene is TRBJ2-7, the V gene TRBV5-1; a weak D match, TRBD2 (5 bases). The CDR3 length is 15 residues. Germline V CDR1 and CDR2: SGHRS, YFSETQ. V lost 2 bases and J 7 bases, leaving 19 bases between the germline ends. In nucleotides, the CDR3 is TGCGCCAGCAGCTTATCTCCAGTGACAAAGCGGGAGCAGTACTTC. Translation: CASSLSPVTKREQYF.

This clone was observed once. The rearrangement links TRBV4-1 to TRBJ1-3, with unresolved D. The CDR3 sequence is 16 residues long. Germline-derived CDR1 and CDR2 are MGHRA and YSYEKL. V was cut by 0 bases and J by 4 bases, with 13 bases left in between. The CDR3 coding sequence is TGCGCCAGCAGCCAAGAACCGGGCAAAGGCGGAAACACCATATATTTT. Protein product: CASSQEPGKGGNTIYF.

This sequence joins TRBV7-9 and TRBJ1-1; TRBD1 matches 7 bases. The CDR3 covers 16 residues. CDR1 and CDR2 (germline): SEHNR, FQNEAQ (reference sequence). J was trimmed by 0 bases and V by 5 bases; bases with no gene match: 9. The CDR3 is CASSLHPGQLNTEAFF. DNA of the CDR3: TGTGCCAGCAGCCTCCACCCGGGACAGCTGAACACTGAAGCTTTCTTT.

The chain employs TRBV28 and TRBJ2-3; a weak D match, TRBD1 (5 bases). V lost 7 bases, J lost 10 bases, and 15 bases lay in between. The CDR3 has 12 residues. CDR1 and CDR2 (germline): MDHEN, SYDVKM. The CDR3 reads CASKIPGSSQYF. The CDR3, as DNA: TGTGCCAGCAAGATACCAGGGTCGTCGCAGTATTTT.